This paragraph covers one T cell receptor (beta chain) sequence. No antigen is known for it. The sample originates from a study of PD-1 blockade in classical Hodgkin lymphoma. Sequenced by immunoSEQ multiplex PCR; TCRdb stores in-frame clones only, minus some. Of about 41,000 clones listed, nearly 70% are singletons. Time point: cycle 4 day 1 (C4D1), after more than 5 weeks of nivolumab. Each and every patient relapsed after autologous stem cell transplantation, and patients got differing brentuximab vedotin exposure. The germline V gene encodes CDR1 SEHNR and CDR2 FQNEAQ (reference sequence). This CDR3 contains 16 residues. V was pared by 5 bases and J by 2 bases, with 8 bases of the junction left unmatched. Study-wide points: The study found that TCR diversity rose significantly by C4D1 in CD4+ but not CD8+ cells.

The TCR comes from a human donor with classical Hodgkin lymphoma. The chain recombines TRBV7-9 with TRBJ2-1, with 8 bases identical to TRBD1. Sequences were derived from peripheral blood mononuclear cells (PBMCs), sampled before the fourth cycle of nivolumab. The CDR3: CASSRTGSDAYNEQFF. The CDR3 DNA follows: TGTGCCAGCAGCCGGACAGGGTCAGATGCCTACAATGAGCAGTTCTTC.